The source of this TCR beta chain is a study of T cell repertoires in ileal Crohn's disease. Produced via immunoSEQ multiplex PCR; TCRdb's table is partial and in-frame only. Of about 11,000 clones listed, over 55% are singletons. The V gene lost 2 bases and the J gene lost 1 base, with 5 bases spanning the gap. The germline V gene encodes CDR1 KGHSH and CDR2 LQKENI. This CDR3 has 13 residues. Regarding time point: neoterminal ileum biopsy at postoperative endoscopy, about 6 months after surgery. This clone was seen more than once but under ten times. Sequencing was done on a sample of ileal tissue. The origin of this receptor is an adult with Crohn's disease. The rearrangement uses TRBV18 and TRBJ2-5, with TRBD1 as a possible D gene (5 bases). CDR3 in amino acids: CASSPGAQETQYF. CDR3 in DNA: TGTGCCAGCTCACCAGGGGCCCAAGAGACCCAGTACTTC.